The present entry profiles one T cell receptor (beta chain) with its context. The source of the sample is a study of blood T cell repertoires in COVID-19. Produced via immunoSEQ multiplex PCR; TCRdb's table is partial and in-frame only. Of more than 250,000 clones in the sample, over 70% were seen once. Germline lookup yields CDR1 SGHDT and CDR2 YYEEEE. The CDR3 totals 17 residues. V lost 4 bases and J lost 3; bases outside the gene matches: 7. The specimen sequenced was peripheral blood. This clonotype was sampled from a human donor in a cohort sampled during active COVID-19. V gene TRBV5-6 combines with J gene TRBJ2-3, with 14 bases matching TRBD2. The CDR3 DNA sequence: TGTGCCAGCAGCACCGGGACTAGCGGGAGCTTGACAGATACGCAGTATTTT. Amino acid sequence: CASSTGTSGSLTDTQYF.